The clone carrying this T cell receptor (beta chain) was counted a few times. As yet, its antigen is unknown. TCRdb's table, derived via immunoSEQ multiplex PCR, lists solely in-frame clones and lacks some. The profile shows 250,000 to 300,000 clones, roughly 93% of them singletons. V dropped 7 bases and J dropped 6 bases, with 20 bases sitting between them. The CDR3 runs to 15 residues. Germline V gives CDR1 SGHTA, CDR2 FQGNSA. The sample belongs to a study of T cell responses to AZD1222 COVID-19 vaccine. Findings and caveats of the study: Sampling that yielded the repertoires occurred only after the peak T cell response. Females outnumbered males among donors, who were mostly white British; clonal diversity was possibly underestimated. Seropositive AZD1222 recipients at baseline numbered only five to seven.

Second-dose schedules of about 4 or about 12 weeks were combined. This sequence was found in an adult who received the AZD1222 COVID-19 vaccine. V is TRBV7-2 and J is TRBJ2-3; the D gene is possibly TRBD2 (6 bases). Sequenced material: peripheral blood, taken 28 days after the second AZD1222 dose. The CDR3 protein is CASTLGGLNRDTQYF. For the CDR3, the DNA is TGTGCCAGCACACTGGGAGGACTCAACCGGGATACGCAGTATTTT. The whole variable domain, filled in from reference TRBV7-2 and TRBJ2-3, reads GAGVSQSPSNKVTEKGKDVELRCDPISGHTALYWYRQSLGQGLEFLIYFQGNSAPDKSGLPSDRFSAERTGGSVSTLTIQRTQQEDSAVYLCASTLGGLNRDTQYFGPGTRLTVL.